The present TCR beta chain was sequenced within a study of T cells in Graves' hyperthyroidism and ophthalmopathy. This clonotype was detected only a few times. Its matching antigen is unknown. General study findings and limits: Appearing also in blood were most of the thyroid clonotypes expanded above 0.001.

Germline-derived CDR1 and CDR2 are MNHNS and SASEGT. Trimming stripped 2 bases from V and 6 bases from J, with 9 bases between. The CDR3 has 13 amino acids. Researchers amplified the TCR beta CDR3 regions from RNA transcripts. The study used the HTBI primer set for a first-round RT-PCR of the TCR CDR3. TCRdb recomputed calls from the multiplex PCR reads with MiXCR, one row per CDR3 protein. The table lists roughly 170,000 distinct CDR3 sequences, about 9.4% of them singletons. Reasons for excluding patients were uncontrolled infection, other autoimmune disease, pregnancy or lactation. Orbital computed tomography and thyroid ultrasound, together with serum TRAb and thyroxine and clinical symptoms, were used for diagnoses.

The chain combines TRBV6-1 with TRBJ2-3, with D unclear. This receptor was taken from a woman aged 18-29 years with Graves' hyperthyroidism that later progressed to Graves' ophthalmopathy. The sample consisted of blood. The CDR3 protein is CASSEHPGDTQYF. The DNA of the CDR3 is TGTGCCAGCAGTGAACATCCGGGTGATACGCAGTATTTT.